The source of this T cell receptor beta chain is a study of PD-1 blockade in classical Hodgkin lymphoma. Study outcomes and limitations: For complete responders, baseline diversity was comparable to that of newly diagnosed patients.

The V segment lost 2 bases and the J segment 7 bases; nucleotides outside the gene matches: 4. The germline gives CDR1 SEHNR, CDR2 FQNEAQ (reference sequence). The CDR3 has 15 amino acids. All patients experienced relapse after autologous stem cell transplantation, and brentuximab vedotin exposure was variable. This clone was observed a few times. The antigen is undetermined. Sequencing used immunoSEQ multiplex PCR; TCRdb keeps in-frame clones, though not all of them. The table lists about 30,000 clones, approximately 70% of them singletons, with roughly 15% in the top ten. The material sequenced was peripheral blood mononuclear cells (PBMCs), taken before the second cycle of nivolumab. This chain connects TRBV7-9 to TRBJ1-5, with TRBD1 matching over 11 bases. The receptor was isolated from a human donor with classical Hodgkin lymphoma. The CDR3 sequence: CASSLTGTGGQPQHF. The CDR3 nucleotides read TGTGCCAGCAGCTTAACAGGGACAGGGGGACAGCCCCAGCATTTT.